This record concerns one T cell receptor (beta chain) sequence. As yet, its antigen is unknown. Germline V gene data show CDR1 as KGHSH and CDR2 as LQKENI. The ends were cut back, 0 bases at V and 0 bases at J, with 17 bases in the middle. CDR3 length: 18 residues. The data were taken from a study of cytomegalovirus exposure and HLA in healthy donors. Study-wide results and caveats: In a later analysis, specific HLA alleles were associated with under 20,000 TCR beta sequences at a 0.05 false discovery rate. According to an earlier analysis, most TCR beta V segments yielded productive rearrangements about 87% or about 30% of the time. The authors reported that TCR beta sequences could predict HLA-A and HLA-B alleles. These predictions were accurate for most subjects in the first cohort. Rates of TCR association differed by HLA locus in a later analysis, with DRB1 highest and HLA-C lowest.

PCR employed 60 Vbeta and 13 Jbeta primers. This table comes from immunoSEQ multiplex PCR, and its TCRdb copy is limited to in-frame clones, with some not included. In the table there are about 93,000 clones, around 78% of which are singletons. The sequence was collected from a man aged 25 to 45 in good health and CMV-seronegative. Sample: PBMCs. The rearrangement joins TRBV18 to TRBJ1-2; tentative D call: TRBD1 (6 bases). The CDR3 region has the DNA TGTGCCAGCTCACCACCCAACAGGGAACTACTATCTAACTATGGCTACACCTTC. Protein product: CASSPPNRELLSNYGYTF.